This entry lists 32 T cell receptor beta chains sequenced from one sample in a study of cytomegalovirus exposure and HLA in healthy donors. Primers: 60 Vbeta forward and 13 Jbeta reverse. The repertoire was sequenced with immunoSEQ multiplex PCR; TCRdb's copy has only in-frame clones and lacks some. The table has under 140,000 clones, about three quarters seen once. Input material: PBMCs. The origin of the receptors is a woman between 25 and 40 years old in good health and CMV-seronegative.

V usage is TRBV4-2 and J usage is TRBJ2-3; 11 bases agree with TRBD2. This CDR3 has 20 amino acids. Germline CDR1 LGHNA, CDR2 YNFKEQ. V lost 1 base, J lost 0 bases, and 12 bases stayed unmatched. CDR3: CASSQGLAGGPESSTDTQYF. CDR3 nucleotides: TGTGCCAGCAGCCAAGGATTAGCGGGAGGGCCGGAATCTAGCACAGATACGCAGTATTTT.

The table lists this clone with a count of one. The CDR3 sequence is CASSPRQPTNYGYTF. CDR3 DNA sequence: TGTGCCAGCTCACCGCGGCAGCCTACTAACTATGGCTACACCTTC. This chain links TRBV18 with TRBJ1-2; D unresolved. Germline V gives CDR1 KGHSH, CDR2 LQKENI. V was shortened by 3 bases and J by 0 bases, with 11 bases between the two germline ends. The CDR3 has 15 residues.

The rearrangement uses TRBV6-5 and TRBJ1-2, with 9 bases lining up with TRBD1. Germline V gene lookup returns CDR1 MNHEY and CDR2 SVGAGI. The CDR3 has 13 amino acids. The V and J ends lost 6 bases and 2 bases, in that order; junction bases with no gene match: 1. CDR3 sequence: CASRGQGNYGYTF. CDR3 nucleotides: TGTGCCAGCAGAGGACAGGGGAACTATGGCTACACCTTC.

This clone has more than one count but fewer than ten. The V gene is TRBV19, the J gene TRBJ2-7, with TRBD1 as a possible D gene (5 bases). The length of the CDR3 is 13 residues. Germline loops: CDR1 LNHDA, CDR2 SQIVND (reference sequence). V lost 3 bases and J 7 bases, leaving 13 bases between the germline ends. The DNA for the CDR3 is TGTGCCAGTAGTATGGGCATTACAGGAGAGCAGTACTTC. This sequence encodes CASSMGITGEQYF. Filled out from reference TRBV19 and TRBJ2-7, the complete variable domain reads DGGITQSPKYLFRKEGQNVTLSCEQNLNHDAMYWYRQDPGQGLRLIYYSQIVNDFQKGDIAEGYSVSREKKESFPLTVTSAQKNPTAFYLCASSMGITGEQYFGPGTRLTVT.

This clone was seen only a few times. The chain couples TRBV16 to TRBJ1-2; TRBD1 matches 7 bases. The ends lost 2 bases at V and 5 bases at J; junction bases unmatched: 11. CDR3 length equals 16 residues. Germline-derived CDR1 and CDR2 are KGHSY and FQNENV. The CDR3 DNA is TGTGCCAGCAGCCAAGCACAGGGGCCCGGGGGATATGGCTACACCTTC. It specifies CASSQAQGPGGYGYTF. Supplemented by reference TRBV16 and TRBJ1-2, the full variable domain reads GEEVAQTPKHLVRGEGQKAKLYCAPIKGHSYVFWYQQVLKNEFKFLISFQNENVFDETGMPKERFSAKCLPNSPCSLEIQATKLEDSAVYFCASSQAQGPGGYGYTFGSGTRLTVV.

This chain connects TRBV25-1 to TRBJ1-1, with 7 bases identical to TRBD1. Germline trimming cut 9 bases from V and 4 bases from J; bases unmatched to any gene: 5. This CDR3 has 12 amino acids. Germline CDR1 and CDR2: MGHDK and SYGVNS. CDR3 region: CASTGVATEAFF. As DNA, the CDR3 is TGTGCCAGTACAGGGGTGGCCACTGAAGCTTTCTTT.

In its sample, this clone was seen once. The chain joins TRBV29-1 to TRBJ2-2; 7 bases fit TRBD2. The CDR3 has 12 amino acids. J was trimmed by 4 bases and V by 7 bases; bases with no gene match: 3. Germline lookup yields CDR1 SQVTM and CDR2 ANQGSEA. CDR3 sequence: CSGGGFTGELFF. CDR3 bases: TGCAGCGGGGGGGGATTCACCGGGGAGCTGTTTTTT.

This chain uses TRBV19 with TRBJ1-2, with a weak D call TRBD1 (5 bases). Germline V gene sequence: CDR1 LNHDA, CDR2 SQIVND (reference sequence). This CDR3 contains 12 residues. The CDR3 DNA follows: TGTGACCCTTCGGGGGTCCGGGGTGGCTACACCTTC. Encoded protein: CDPSGVRGGYTF. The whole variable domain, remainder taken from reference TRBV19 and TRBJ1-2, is DGGITQSPKYLFRKEGQNVTLSCEQNLNHDAMYWYRQDPGQGLRLIYYSQIVNDFQKGDIAEGYSVSREKKESFPLTVTSAQKNPTAFYLCDPSGVRGGYTFGSGTRLTVV.

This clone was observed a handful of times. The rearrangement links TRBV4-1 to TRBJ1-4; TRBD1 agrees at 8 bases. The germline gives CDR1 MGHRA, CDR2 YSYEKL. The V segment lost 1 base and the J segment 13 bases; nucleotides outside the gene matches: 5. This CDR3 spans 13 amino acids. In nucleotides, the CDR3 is TGCGCCAGCAGCCAAGTGGGACAGGTGGTACTGTTTTTT. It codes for CASSQVGQVVLFF.

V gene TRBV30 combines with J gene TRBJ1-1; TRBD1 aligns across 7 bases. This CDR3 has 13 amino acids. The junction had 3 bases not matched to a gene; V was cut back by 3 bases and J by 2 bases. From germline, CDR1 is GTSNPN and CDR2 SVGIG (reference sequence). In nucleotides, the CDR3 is TGTGCCTGGAGGGGGACAGTCAACACTGAAGCTTTCTTT. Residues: CAWRGTVNTEAFF.

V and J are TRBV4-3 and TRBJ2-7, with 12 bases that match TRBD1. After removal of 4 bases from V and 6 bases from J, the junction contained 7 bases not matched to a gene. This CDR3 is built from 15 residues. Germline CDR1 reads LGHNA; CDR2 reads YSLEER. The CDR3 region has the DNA TGCGCCAGCAGCCGAGGGACAGGGGGCTTAGGCGAGCAGTACTTC. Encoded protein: CASSRGTGGLGEQYF.

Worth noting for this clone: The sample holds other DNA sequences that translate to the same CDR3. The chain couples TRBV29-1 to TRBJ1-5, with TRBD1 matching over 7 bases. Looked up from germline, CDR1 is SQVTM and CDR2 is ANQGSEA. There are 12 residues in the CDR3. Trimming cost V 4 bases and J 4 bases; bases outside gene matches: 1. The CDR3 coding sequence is TGCAGCGTTGTGACAGGGAATCAGCCCCAGCATTTT. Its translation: CSVVTGNQPQHF.

The chain's CDR3 is CASSGWGGQPQHF. The CDR3 DNA is TGTGCCAGTAGTGGGTGGGGAGGTCAGCCCCAGCATTTT. The genes are TRBV19 and TRBJ1-5; no reliable D call. Germline CDR1 reads LNHDA; CDR2 reads SQIVND (reference sequence). The CDR3 has 13 residues. The germline V and J ends were trimmed by 5 bases and 6 bases, with 11 bases remaining between them.

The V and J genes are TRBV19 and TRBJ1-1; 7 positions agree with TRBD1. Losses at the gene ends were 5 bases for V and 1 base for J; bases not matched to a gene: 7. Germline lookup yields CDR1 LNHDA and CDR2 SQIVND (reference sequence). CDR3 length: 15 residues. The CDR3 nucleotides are TGTGCCAGTAGTGGGGGACAGTACACGAACACTGAAGCTTTCTTT. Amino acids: CASSGGQYTNTEAFF.

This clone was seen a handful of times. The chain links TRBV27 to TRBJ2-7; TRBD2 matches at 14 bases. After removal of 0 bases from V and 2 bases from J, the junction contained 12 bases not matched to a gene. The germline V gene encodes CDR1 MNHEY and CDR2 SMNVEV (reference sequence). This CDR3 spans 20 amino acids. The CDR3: CASSLSAGTSGSVGTYEQYF. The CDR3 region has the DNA TGTGCCAGCAGTTTATCGGCCGGGACTAGCGGGAGCGTTGGTACCTACGAGCAGTACTTC.

The CDR3 nucleotides are TGCGCCAGCAGCCAACCCTGGGGACAGGGAGATGTCGGTGGGGCCAACGTCCTGACTTTC. Translating it yields CASSQPWGQGDVGGANVLTF. The genes are TRBV4-1 and TRBJ2-6, with 9 positions matching TRBD1. This CDR3 is 20 amino acids long. V was pared by 2 bases and J by 3 bases, with 14 bases of the junction left unmatched. In germline, CDR1 is MGHRA, CDR2 YSYEKL.

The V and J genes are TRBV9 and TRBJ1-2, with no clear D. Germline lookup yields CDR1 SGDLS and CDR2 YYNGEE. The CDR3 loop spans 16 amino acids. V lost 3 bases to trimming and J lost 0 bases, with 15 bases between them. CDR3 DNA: TGTGCCAGCAGCGGCCAAACCGGGAGAACTAACTATGGCTACACCTTC. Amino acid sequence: CASSGQTGRTNYGYTF.

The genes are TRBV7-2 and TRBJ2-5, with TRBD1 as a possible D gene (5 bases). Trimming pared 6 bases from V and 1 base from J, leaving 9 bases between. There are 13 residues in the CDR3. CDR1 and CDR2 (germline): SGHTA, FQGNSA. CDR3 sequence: CASRRQSQETQYF. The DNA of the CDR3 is TGTGCCAGCAGACGACAGAGCCAAGAGACCCAGTACTTC.

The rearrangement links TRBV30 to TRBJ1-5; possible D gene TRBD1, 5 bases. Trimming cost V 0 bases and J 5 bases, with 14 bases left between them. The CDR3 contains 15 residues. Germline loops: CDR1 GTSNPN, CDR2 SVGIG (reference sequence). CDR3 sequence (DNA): TGTGCCTGGAGTGTCGGAGGGGCCGACCATCAGCCCCAGCATTTT. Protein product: CAWSVGGADHQPQHF.

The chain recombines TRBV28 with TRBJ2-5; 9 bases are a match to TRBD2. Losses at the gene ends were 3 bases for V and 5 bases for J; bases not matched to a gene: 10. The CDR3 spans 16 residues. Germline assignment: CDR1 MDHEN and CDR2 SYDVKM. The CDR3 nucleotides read TGTGCCAGCAGTTTGCCTAGCGGGGCGCCGGTTGAGACCCAGTACTTC. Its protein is CASSLPSGAPVETQYF.

CDR3 protein: CASSYDRGQPQHF. DNA of the CDR3: TGTGCCAGCAGTTACGACCGGGGTCAGCCCCAGCATTTT. The chain employs TRBV27 and TRBJ1-5; no definite D call. V lost 4 bases and J 6 bases, leaving 10 bases between the germline ends. The CDR3 is 13 residues long. Germline lookup yields CDR1 MNHEY and CDR2 SMNVEV (reference sequence).

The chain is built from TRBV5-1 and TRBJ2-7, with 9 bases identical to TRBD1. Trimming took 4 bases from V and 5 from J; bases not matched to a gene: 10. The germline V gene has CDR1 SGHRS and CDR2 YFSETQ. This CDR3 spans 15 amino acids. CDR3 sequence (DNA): TGCGCCAGCAGCAGCGGGACAGGGAATATCCACGAGCAGTACTTC. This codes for CASSSGTGNIHEQYF.

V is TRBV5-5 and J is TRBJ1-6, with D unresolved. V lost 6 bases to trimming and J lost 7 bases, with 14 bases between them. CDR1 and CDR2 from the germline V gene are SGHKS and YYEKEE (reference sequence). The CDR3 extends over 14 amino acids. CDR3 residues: CASTGSGWNSPLHF. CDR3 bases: TGTGCCAGCACCGGTTCGGGATGGAATTCACCCCTCCACTTT.

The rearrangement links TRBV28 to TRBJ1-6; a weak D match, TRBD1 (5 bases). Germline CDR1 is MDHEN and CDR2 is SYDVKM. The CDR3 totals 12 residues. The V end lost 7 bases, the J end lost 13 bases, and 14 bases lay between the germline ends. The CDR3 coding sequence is TGTGCCAGCACTCCCGACAGTCGCCCCCTCCACTTT. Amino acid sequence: CASTPDSRPLHF. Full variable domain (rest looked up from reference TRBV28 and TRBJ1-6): DVKVTQSSRYLVKRTGEKVFLECVQDMDHENMFWYRQDPGLGLRLIYFSYDVKMKEKGDIPEGYSVSREKKERFSLILESASTNQTSMYLCASTPDSRPLHFGNGTRLTVT.

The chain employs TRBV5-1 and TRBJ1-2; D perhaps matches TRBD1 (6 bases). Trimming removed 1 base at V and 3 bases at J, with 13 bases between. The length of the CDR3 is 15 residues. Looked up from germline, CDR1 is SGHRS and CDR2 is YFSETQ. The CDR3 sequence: CASSLTDRPYYGYTF. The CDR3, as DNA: TGCGCCAGCAGCTTGACGGACAGACCCTACTATGGCTACACCTTC.

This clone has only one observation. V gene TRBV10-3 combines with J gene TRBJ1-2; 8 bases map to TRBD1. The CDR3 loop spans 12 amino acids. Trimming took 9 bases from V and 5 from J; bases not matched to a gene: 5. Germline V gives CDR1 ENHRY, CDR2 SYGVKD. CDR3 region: CAIGTGRYGYTF. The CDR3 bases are TGTGCCATAGGGACAGGACGTTATGGCTACACCTTC.

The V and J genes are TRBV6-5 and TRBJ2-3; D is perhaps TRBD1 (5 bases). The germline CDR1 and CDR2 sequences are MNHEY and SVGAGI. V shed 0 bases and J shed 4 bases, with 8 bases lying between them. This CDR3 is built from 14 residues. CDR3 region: CASSYSPGSDTQYF. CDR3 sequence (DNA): TGTGCCAGCAGTTACTCTCCAGGGTCAGATACGCAGTATTTT.

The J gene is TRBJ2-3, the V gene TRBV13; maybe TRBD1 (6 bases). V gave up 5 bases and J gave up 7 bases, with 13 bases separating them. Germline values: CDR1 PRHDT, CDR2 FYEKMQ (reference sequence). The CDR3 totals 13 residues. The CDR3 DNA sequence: TGTGCCAGCAGCCTGAACAGGGCCTATACGCAGTATTTT. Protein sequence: CASSLNRAYTQYF.

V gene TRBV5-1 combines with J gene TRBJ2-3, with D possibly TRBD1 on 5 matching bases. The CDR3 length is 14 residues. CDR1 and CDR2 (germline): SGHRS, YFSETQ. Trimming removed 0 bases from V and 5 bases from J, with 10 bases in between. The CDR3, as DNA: TGCGCCAGCAGCTTGGCGTTGGGGCTAGATACGCAGTATTTT. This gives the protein CASSLALGLDTQYF.

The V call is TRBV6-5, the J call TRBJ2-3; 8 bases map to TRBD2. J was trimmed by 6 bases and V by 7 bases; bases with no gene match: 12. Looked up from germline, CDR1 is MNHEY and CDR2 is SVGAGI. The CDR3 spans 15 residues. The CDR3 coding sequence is TGTGCCAGCACTCGAGGCGGAGCGGGAGCGGATACGCAGTATTTT. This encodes CASTRGGAGADTQYF.

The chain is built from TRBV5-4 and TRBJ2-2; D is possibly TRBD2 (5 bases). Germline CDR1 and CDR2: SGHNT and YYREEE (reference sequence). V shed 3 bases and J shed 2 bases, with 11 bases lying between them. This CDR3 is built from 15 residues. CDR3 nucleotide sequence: TGTGCCAGCAGCTATAAGGGAGTCAACACCGGGGAGCTGTTTTTT. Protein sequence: CASSYKGVNTGELFF.

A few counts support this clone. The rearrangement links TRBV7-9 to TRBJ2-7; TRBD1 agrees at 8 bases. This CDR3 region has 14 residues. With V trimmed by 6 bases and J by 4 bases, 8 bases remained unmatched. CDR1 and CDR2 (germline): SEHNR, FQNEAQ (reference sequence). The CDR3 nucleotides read TGTGCCAGCAGTAGGGGCAGGGGGCCTTACGAGCAGTACTTC. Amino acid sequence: CASSRGRGPYEQYF.